The present TCR beta chain was sequenced within a study of regulatory T cells in long-lasting Graves disease. Germline V gene lookup returns CDR1 DFQATT and CDR2 SNEGSKA (reference sequence). With V trimmed by 7 bases and J by 4 bases, 6 bases remained unmatched. The CDR3 consists of 13 residues. Time point defined: persistent/refractory GD, antithyroid drugs over 5 years with positive TRAb. After RNA was extracted from PBMCs, the TCR library was made from it. Regarding this clonotype: Its antigen is currently unknown.

Notes on the study in general: The persistent group shared 2,741 public clonotypes, more than the approximately 970 shared by new patients.

To make TCR beta libraries, researchers used iRepertoire HTBI primers and Arm-PCR of CDR3 regions. TCRdb ran MiXCR on the multiplex PCR reads and lists one entry per CDR3 protein. The sample carries approximately 400,000 distinct CDR3 sequences, roughly a quarter recorded once. This TCR was recovered from a female donor with Graves disease. Sequencing was performed on peripheral blood mononuclear cells (PBMCs), taken when the disease was refractory, from a patient treated with antithyroid drugs. V usage is TRBV20-1 and J usage is TRBJ2-7, with 11 bases that match TRBD2. CDR3 in DNA: TGCAGTGTTACTAGCGGGAGTTTGTACGAGCAGTACTTC. It translates to CSVTSGSLYEQYF.